The following is a T cell receptor beta chain sequence with its context. What it binds is unknown. This entry is derived from a study of T cells expressing NK-cell markers. TCRdb reprocessed the 5' RACE reads; each CDR3 protein has one entry and no DNA is given. The sample holds about 260,000 distinct CDR3 sequences. CDR1 and CDR2 from the germline V gene are SGHRS and YFSETQ. The CDR3 runs to 17 residues. Study-wide findings and caveats: The CD3+CD56-NKG2C+ fraction was also led by these clonotypes in a few donors. Dominant NKG2C+ clonotypes were found to form about 1.0-7.5% of CD8+ T cells in more than five donors. The study did not resolve the HCMV specificity of expanded NKG2C+ T cell clones.

The origin of this receptor is a woman between 18 and 70 years old in good health. This chain joins TRBV5-1 and TRBJ2-5; the TCRdb D gene call, TRBD2, has no DNA to confirm it. The material sequenced was blood T cells: a sorted CD56 or NKG2C T cell subset, CD4+ or CD8+ T cells, or bulk PBMC T cells (not recorded which). CDR3 region: CASSLASELAGQETQYF.